Listed below are T cell receptor beta chains from one sample, sequenced in a study of T cells after yellow fever vaccination. TCRdb re-derived calls from the 5' RACE reads in MiXCR, one entry per CDR3 protein. The profile shows 70,000 to 80,000 distinct CDR3 sequences, 7.3% of them singletons. The source was CD8+ T cells sorted from PBMCs, collected roughly 10 days after the first yellow fever vaccination. The receptor set was obtained from a man aged 18-30 years who received the YFV17D yellow fever vaccine. The CDR3 runs from the conserved cysteine through the conserved F or W. A D gene is named only where the DNA matches it firmly. Clone size is shown for a subset of rows, as once, few, many or a class of expanded clone.

d_call	clone_size	j_call	v_call	cdr3_nt	cdr3_aa
.	medium-sized	TRBJ1-1	TRBV7-6	TGTGCCAGCAGCCTACCCCCGACAGCGAACACTGAAGCTTTCTTT	CASSLPPTANTEAFF
TRBD2	.	TRBJ2-5	TRBV7-2	TGTGCCAGCACCACGGGGGGGGGGCAAGAGACCCAGTACTTC	CASTTGGGQETQYF
.	.	TRBJ2-1	TRBV20-1	TGCAGTGCTAGCGGGGAAGATGGCTCCTACAATGAGCAGTTCTTC	CSASGEDGSYNEQFF
.	few	TRBJ1-3	TRBV4-1	TGCGCCAGCAGCCAAGAGGGCGCTTCTGGAAACACCATATATTTT	CASSQEGASGNTIYF
TRBD2	many	TRBJ2-3	TRBV27	TGTGCCAGCAGTTTTGGTAGCGGGGGAGATACGCAGTATTTT	CASSFGSGGDTQYF
TRBD1	many	TRBJ1-2	TRBV10-3	TGTGCCATCAGTGAGTCAGGGACAGTCGGCTATGGCTACACCTTC	CAISESGTVGYGYTF
TRBD2	.	TRBJ2-1	TRBV27	TGTGCCAGCAGCCCCCGGGGGGGCAATGAGCAGTTCTTC	CASSPRGGNEQFF
TRBD1	many	TRBJ2-2	TRBV9	TGTGCCAGCAGCGTAGCTGGGACAGGGGCTTACCGGGAGCTGTTTTTT	CASSVAGTGAYRELFF
TRBD1	few	TRBJ2-2	TRBV5-1	TGCGCCAGCACCACAGAAGAGGGGGCCAACACCGGGGAGCTGTTTTTT	CASTTEEGANTGELFF
.	many	TRBJ2-7	TRBV29-1	TGCAGCGTTGTTGTCCGTCTCGAGCAGTACTTC	CSVVVRLEQYF
.	many	TRBJ2-5	TRBV7-8	TGTGCCAGCAGCCCAACTAGTGGTGAGACCCAGTACTTC	CASSPTSGETQYF
.	many	TRBJ1-5	TRBV12-3/TRBV12-4	TGTGCCAGCAGCGACGAGGGGAGAGGCAATCAGCCCCAGCATTTT	CASSDEGRGNQPQHF
.	.	TRBJ2-5	TRBV6-2/TRBV6-3	TGTGCCAGCAGTTACGCGACAGTCTTCCAAGAGACCCAGTACTTC	CASSYATVFQETQYF
.	medium-sized	TRBJ2-5	TRBV3-1	TGTGCCAGCAGCCAAGTAGTGATAGCGGTGTCACAAGAGACCCAGTACTTC	CASSQVVIAVSQETQYF
.	.	TRBJ1-5	TRBV4-1	TGCGCCAGCAGCGCACGGAGTGGCAATCAGCCCCAGCATTTT	CASSARSGNQPQHF
TRBD2	many	TRBJ2-1	TRBV27	TGTGCCAGCACTGGGGCTAGCGGGGGGCCCTCGTACAATGAGCAGTTCTTC	CASTGASGGPSYNEQFF
TRBD1	many	TRBJ1-2	TRBV6-5	TGTGCCAGCAGAGTGACAGGGGTTGACTATGGCTACACCTTC	CASRVTGVDYGYTF
TRBD1	.	TRBJ2-5	TRBV4-1	TGCGCCAGCAGCCCCAGACAGGGTTTAATAGAGACCCAGTACTTC	CASSPRQGLIETQYF
.	many	TRBJ2-3	TRBV6-5	TGTGCCAGCAGCCCGAGGTCAGATACGCAGTATTTT	CASSPRSDTQYF
.	few	TRBJ2-2	TRBV5-4	TGTGCCAGCAGCAGGGGCACCGGGGAGCTGTTTTTT	CASSRGTGELFF
TRBD1	.	TRBJ2-7	TRBV7-2	TGTGCCAGCAGCTCCTACGGACAGGATTCCTACGAGCAGTACTTC	CASSSYGQDSYEQYF
.	many	TRBJ2-7	TRBV6-5	TGTGCCAGCAGTTACTCGTCCAGGGGCCCCTACGAGCAGTACTTC	CASSYSSRGPYEQYF
TRBD1	.	TRBJ2-7	TRBV25-1	TGTGCCAGCAGTGATGGGCAGGGGGTTTTGTACGAGCAGTACTTC	CASSDGQGVLYEQYF
.	many	TRBJ1-3	TRBV6-4	TGTGCCCGCACCCGGGACAACTCTGGAAACACCATATATTTT	CARTRDNSGNTIYF
TRBD1	many	TRBJ1-2	TRBV4-3	TGCGCCAGCAGCCAACCACAGGGGGCTCGGGGCTACACCTTC	CASSQPQGARGYTF
TRBD1	few	TRBJ2-7	TRBV5-6	TGTGCCAGCAGCGGGTCCGGGACAGGGGTCTACGAGCAGTACTTC	CASSGSGTGVYEQYF
TRBD2	.	TRBJ2-3	TRBV14	TGTGCCAGCAGCCAAGTCCCAGCGGGGGGGCCAGCAGATACGCAGTATTTT	CASSQVPAGGPADTQYF
.	many	TRBJ1-2	TRBV7-2	TGTGCCAGCAGCCCAGACACGAACTATGGCTACACCTTC	CASSPDTNYGYTF